This T cell receptor beta chain emerged from a study of identical twins. The CDR3 consists of 14 residues. V lost 4 bases and J 2 bases, leaving 10 bases between the germline ends. Germline CDR1 and CDR2: SNHLY and FYNNEI. This clonotype was observed a handful of times. The antigen is not known. The study's findings and limits: Findings came from cross-sectional statistics, without long-term follow-up of donors. Weaker excess twin sharing was observed in beta out-of-frame sequences.

Every donor was a healthy Caucasian. A universal primer site arose from template switching, and cDNA bore unique molecular identifiers. TCRdb reanalysed the 5' RACE reads using MiXCR and keeps one entry per CDR3 protein. In the table there are around 670,000 distinct CDR3 sequences, roughly 6% of which are singletons. The genes are TRBV2 and TRBJ2-3; D is ambiguous. The sample consisted of naive T cells sorted from blood. The TCR sequence derives from a man aged 18 to 30 in good health. The CDR3, as DNA: TGTGCCAGCAGTGTGGGTGGATACACAGATACGCAGTATTTT. It specifies CASSVGGYTDTQYF.